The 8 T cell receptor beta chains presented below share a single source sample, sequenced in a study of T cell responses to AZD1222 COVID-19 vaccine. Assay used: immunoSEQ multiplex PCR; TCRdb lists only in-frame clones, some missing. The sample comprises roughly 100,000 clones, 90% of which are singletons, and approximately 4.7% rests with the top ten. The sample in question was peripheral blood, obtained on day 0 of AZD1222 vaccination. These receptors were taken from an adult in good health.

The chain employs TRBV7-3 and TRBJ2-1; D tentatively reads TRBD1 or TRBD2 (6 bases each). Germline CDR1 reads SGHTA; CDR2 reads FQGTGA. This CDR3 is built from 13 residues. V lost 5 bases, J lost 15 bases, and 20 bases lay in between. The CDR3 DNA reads TGTGCCAGCAGCCCGGACCACCAGGGGACTCGGTTCTTC. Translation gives CASSPDHQGTRFF.

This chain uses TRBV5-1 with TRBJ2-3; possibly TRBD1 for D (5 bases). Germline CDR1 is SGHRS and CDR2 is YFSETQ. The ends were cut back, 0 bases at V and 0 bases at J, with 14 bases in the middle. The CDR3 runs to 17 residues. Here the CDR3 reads CASSLEGKGPSTDTQYF. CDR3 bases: TGCGCCAGCAGCTTGGAGGGGAAAGGGCCGAGCACAGATACGCAGTATTTT.

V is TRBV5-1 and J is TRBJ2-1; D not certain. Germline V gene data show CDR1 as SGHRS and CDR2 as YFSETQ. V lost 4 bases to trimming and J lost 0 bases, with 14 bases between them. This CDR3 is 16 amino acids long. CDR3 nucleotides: TGCGCCAGCAGCGCACTACCCGCCAGCTCCTACAATGAGCAGTTCTTC. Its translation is CASSALPASSYNEQFF.

The CDR3 coding sequence is TGTGCCAGCAGCTCCCATTCGGGAGACAATGAGCAGTTCTTC. This codes for CASSSHSGDNEQFF. V gene TRBV11-3 combines with J gene TRBJ2-1; D perhaps matches TRBD2 (6 bases). V lost 4 bases, J lost 5 bases, and 12 bases lay in between. The CDR3 runs to 14 residues. Germline lookup yields CDR1 SGHNT and CDR2 YENEEA.

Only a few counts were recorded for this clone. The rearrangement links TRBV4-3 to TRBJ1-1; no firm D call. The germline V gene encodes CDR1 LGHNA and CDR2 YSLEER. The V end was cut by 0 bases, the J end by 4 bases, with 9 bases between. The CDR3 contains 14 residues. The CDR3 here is CASSQDSGRTEAFF. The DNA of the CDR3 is TGCGCCAGCAGCCAAGATTCAGGTCGCACTGAAGCTTTCTTT.

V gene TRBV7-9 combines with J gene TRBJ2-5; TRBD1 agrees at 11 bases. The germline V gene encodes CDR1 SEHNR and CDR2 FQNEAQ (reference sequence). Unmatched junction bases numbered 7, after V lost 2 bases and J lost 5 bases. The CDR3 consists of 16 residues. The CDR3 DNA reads TGTGCCAGCAGCTTAACGCGGGACAGGGGGGGTGAGACCCAGTACTTC. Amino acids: CASSLTRDRGGETQYF. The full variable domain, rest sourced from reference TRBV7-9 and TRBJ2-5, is DTGVSQNPRHKITKRGQNVTFRCDPISEHNRLYWYRQTLGQGPEFLTYFQNEAQLEKSRLLSDRFSAERPKGSFSTLEIQRTEQGDSAMYLCASSLTRDRGGETQYFGPGTRLLVL.

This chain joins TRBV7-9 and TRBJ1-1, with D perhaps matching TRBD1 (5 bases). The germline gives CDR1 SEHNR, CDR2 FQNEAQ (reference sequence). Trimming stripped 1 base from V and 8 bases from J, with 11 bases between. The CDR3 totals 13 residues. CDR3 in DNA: TGTGCCAGCAGCTTAGAGGCGGAGGGGGAAGCTTTCTTT. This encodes CASSLEAEGEAFF.

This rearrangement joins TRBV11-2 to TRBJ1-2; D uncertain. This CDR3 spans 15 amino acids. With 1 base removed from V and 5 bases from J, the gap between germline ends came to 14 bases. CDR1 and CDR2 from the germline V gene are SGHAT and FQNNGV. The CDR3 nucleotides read TGTGCCAGCAGCTTAGGATTACAGCACTATTATGGCTACACCTTC. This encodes CASSLGLQHYYGYTF. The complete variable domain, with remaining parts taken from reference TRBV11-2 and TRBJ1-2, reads EAGVAQSPRYKIIEKRQSVAFWCNPISGHATLYWYQQILGQGPKLLIQFQNNGVVDDSQLPKDRFSAERLKGVDSTLKIQPAKLEDSAVYLCASSLGLQHYYGYTFGSGTRLTVV.